This is a list of T cell receptor beta chains from one sample in a study of T-cell reconstitution after alpha-beta-depleted transplantation in children. TCRdb ran MiXCR on the PCR reads and lists one entry per CDR3 protein. This table holds around 450,000 distinct CDR3 sequences, about 10% found once. The specimen was PBMCs, collected before TCRalphabeta/CD19-depleted stem cell transplant. The receptors originated from a child younger than 10 with inherited bone marrow failure, due to receive a stem cell transplant. Both conserved end residues are part of each CDR3. Fields, in order: clone size, D gene, V gene, J gene, CDR3 DNA, CDR3 protein. The D gene is left open where the match is weak. Some rows mark clone size as missing; the rest say once, few, many or name a class of expanded clone.

>many|TRBD2|TRBV10-3|TRBJ2-1
TGTGCCACCCGCCCCCCGACTAGCGGGGAGCCTGACAATGAGCAGTTCTTC
CATRPPTSGEPDNEQFF
>NA|NA|TRBV27|TRBJ2-7
TGTGCCAGCAGTTCCACGACTGGGGATCCGGAGTACTTC
CASSSTTGDPEYF
>many|NA|TRBV12-3/TRBV12-4|TRBJ1-1
TGTGCCAGCAGTCTACGGGAGACCATGAACACTGAAGCTTTCTTT
CASSLRETMNTEAFF
>many|NA|TRBV4-1|TRBJ1-5
TGCGCCAGCAGCCTACAGAAACATCAGCCCCAGCATTTT
CASSLQKHQPQHF
>many|NA|TRBV28|TRBJ2-2
TGTGCCAGCAGTTTATTACTGGAGTTTAACACCGGGGAGCTGTTTTTT
CASSLLLEFNTGELFF
>few|TRBD2|TRBV7-8|TRBJ2-7
TGTGCCAGCAGCCGGGACTACCCCTCCTACGAGCAGTACTTC
CASSRDYPSYEQYF
>NA|TRBD1|TRBV29-1|TRBJ1-2
TGCAGCGTTGATACGGATACAGGGGTGCGTGGCTACACCTTC
CSVDTDTGVRGYTF
>many|NA|TRBV9|TRBJ2-1
TGTGCCAGCGGACCGAGGGCCCTCGCGGATGAGCAGTTCTTC
CASGPRALADEQFF
>NA|NA|TRBV19|TRBJ2-1
TGTGCCAGTAGTATGATGACAGCTACCTACAATGAGCAGTTCTTC
CASSMMTATYNEQFF
>many|TRBD2|TRBV6-5|TRBJ2-1
TGTGCCAGCAGCCGTCACGGGACTAGCAATGAGCAGTTCTTC
CASSRHGTSNEQFF
>many|NA|TRBV12-3/TRBV12-4|TRBJ2-1
TGTGCCAGCAGTTTGCTAGAATTGGGAGACAATGAGCAGTTCTTC
CASSLLELGDNEQFF
>NA|NA|TRBV6-2/TRBV6-3|TRBJ1-1
TGTGCCAGCAGTTACCCCGGGCGCACTGAAGCTTTCTTT
CASSYPGRTEAFF
>many|NA|TRBV29-1|TRBJ2-5
TGCAGCGTTGACCTACGGGGTACGGGAGAGACCCAGTACTTC
CSVDLRGTGETQYF
>many|NA|TRBV28|TRBJ2-7
TGTGCCAGCAGTTTCGCGCAGCCATCCTACGAGCAGTACTTC
CASSFAQPSYEQYF
>many|TRBD1|TRBV20-1|TRBJ2-2
TGCAGTGGACAGGGGGCGGGCGGGGAGCTGTTTTTT
CSGQGAGGELFF
>many|TRBD2|TRBV12-3/TRBV12-4|TRBJ2-7
TGTGCCAGCAGTTTCGGTTCGGGAGGGGCCTACGAGCAGTACTTC
CASSFGSGGAYEQYF
>many|NA|TRBV27|TRBJ2-5
TGTGCCAGCAGTTTAACCCAGGGATGGGGGACCCAGTACTTC
CASSLTQGWGTQYF
>many|NA|TRBV14|TRBJ2-3
TGTGCCAGCAGCCAAGTTGGGTCCTACAGCACAGATACGCAGTATTTT
CASSQVGSYSTDTQYF
>many|NA|TRBV29-1|TRBJ2-5
TGCAGCGTTGAATCCTCTGGGAAGGGGGAGTACCAAGAGACCCAGTACTTC
CSVESSGKGEYQETQYF
>NA|NA|TRBV12-1|TRBJ2-2
TGTGCCAGCAGCTTTGAAAGTTCTCCGGGTTGCGGGGAGCTGTTTTTT
CASSFESSPGCGELFF
>NA|NA|TRBV20-1|TRBJ2-1
TGCAGTGCTAGAGATCGGCGAAACGGCTCCTACAATGAGCAGTTCTTC
CSARDRRNGSYNEQFF
>many|NA|TRBV7-9|TRBJ1-1
TGTGCCAGCAGCTTACGGTCAGGGGCCGTCGAAGCTTTCTTT
CASSLRSGAVEAFF
>NA|TRBD2|TRBV20-1|TRBJ2-1
TGCAGTGTACGCGGGGTAGCGGGAGGGAGTAGCGATGAGCAGTTCTTC
CSVRGVAGGSSDEQFF
>NA|NA|TRBV30|TRBJ1-2
TGTGCCTGGAGCCGGGACGTTCCCTATGGCTACACCTTC
CAWSRDVPYGYTF
>many|NA|TRBV28|TRBJ2-2
TGTGCCAGCAGTTTATTATGGGGGGAAGTCGGGGAGCTGTTTTTT
CASSLLWGEVGELFF
>many|NA|TRBV20-1|TRBJ2-7
TGCAGTGCTAGTCGAATCGAGCAGTACTTC
CSASRIEQYF
>few|NA|TRBV20-1|TRBJ2-7
TGCAGTGCTAGTGGGGGGGTCGAGATACCGGACAGTGCCTCGCCCTACGAGCAGTACTTC
CSASGGVEIPDSASPYEQYF
>many|NA|TRBV20-1|TRBJ2-7
TGCAGTGCCGGGTGGGACGAGCAGTACTTC
CSAGWDEQYF
>many|TRBD1|TRBV7-2|TRBJ2-7
TGTGCCAGCAGCTTAGGGACAGGGGACCCCTACGAGCAGTACTTC
CASSLGTGDPYEQYF
>many|TRBD1|TRBV29-1|TRBJ2-7
TGCAGCGTTGAAGATGGGGGACAGGGAGTCGCCTACGAGCAGTACTTC
CSVEDGGQGVAYEQYF
>few|NA|TRBV20-1|TRBJ2-7
TGCAGTGCCTATCATCGGACGGCAGCCTACGAGCAGTACTTC
CSAYHRTAAYEQYF
>many|NA|TRBV5-1|TRBJ2-7
TGCGCCAGCAGCTTGATCTCAGGGAGCTCCTACGAGCAGTACTTC
CASSLISGSSYEQYF
>few|TRBD1|TRBV2|TRBJ1-6
TGTGCCAGCAGCACCCGACAGGGCCTTCGCTCACCCCTCCACTTT
CASSTRQGLRSPLHF
>many|NA|TRBV27|TRBJ2-7
TGTGCCAGCAGTTTATTAACGGGAACTACCTACGAGCAGTACTTC
CASSLLTGTTYEQYF
>many|TRBD2|TRBV7-9|TRBJ2-7
TGTGCCAGCAGCTTAAACGGAGCGGGAGAGTACTACGAGCAGTACTTC
CASSLNGAGEYYEQYF
>NA|TRBD1|TRBV5-1|TRBJ2-6
TGCGCCAGCAGCATTGGACAGGGGACTGGGGCCAACGTCCTGACTTTC
CASSIGQGTGANVLTF
>NA|TRBD2|TRBV5-1|TRBJ2-7
TGCGCCAGCAGCACCTCGGGAGCGGGGGCCGAGCAGTACTTC
CASSTSGAGAEQYF
>many|NA|TRBV7-2|TRBJ2-3
TGTGCCAGCACCCTCGACCCTGGACTCACTCCAGATACGCAGTATTTT
CASTLDPGLTPDTQYF
>many|NA|TRBV18|TRBJ2-4
TGTGCCAGCTCACTTCAGGCGCTGAGGGGAAACATTCAGTACTTC
CASSLQALRGNIQYF
>many|NA|TRBV7-2|TRBJ1-5
TGTGCCAGCAGCTTAGCGGCAGGGGACTATCAGCCCCAGCATTTT
CASSLAAGDYQPQHF
>few|TRBD2|TRBV5-4|TRBJ2-5
TGTGCCAGCAGCCTACGGACTAGCGGCCAAGAGACCCAGTACTTC
CASSLRTSGQETQYF
>NA|NA|TRBV4-3|TRBJ2-5
TGCGCCAGCAGCCAAGATCGGCGGTTGTGGGAGACCCAGTACTTC
CASSQDRRLWETQYF
>NA|NA|TRBV24-1|TRBJ2-3
TGTGCCACCAGTGATCCCGGCGGGGCGGCAGATACGCAGTATTTT
CATSDPGGAADTQYF
>NA|TRBD1|TRBV28|TRBJ2-7
TGTGCCAGCAGTTCCCCAAAGACAGGGGGCACGGCTGAGCAGTACTTC
CASSSPKTGGTAEQYF
>many|NA|TRBV29-1|TRBJ1-1
TGCAGCGTTCCGGTCGGGCTTCAAGCTTTCTTT
CSVPVGLQAFF
>many|NA|TRBV27|TRBJ2-2
TGTGCCAGCAGTTTGTGGCCGACGGGCACCGGGGAGCTGTTTTTT
CASSLWPTGTGELFF
>many|NA|TRBV4-2|TRBJ2-1
TGTGCCAGCAGCCGAGGCCGAAGGCCGACCCAGTTCTTC
CASSRGRRPTQFF
>few|TRBD1|TRBV27|TRBJ2-7
TGTGCCAGCAGTCACCGGGACAGGGGTCCTTACGAGCAGTACTTC
CASSHRDRGPYEQYF